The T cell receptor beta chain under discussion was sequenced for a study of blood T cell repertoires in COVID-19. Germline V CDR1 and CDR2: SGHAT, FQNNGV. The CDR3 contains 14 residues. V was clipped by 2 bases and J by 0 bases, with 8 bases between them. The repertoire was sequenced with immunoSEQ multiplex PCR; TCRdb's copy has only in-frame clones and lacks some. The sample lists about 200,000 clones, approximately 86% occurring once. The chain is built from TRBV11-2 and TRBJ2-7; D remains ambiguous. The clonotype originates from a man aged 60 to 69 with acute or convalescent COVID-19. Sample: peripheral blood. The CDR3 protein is CASSLSSVSYEQYF. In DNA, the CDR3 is TGTGCCAGCAGCTTATCGTCGGTCTCCTACGAGCAGTACTTC.